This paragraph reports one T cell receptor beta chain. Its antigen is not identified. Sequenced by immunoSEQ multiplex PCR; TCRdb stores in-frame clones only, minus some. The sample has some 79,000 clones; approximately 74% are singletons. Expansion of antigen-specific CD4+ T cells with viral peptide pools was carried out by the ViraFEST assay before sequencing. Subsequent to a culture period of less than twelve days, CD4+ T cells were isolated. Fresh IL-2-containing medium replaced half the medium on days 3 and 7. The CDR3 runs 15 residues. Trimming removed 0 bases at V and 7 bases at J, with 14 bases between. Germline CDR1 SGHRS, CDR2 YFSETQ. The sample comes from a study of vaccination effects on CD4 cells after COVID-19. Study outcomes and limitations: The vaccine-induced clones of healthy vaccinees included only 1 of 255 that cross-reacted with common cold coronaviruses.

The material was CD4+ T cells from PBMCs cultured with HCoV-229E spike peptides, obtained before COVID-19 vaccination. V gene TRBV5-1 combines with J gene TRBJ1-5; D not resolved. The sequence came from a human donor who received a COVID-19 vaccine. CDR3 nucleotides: TGCGCCAGCAGCTTGGACGGAGGCGGTGGCCAGCCCCAGCATTTT. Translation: CASSLDGGGGQPQHF. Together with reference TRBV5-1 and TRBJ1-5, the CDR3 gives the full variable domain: KAGVTQTPRYLIKTRGQQVTLSCSPISGHRSVSWYQQTPGQGLQFLFEYFSETQRNKGNFPGRFSGRQFSNSRSEMNVSTLELGDSALYLCASSLDGGGGQPQHFGDGTRLSIL.